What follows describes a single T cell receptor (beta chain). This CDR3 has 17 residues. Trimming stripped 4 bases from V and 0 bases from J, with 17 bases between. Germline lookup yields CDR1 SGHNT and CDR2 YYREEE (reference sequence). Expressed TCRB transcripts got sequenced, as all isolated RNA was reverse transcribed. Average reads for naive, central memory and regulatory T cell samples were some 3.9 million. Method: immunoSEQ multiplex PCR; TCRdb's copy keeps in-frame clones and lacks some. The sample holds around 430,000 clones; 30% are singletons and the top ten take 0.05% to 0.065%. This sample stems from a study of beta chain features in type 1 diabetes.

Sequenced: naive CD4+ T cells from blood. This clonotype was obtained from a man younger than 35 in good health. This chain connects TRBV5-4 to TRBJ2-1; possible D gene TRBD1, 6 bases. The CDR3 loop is CASSPGTLRLSYNEQFF. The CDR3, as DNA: TGTGCCAGCAGCCCCGGGACACTTCGCCTCTCCTACAATGAGCAGTTCTTC.